The rows below give T cell receptor beta chains drawn from one sample of a study of technical replicates of blood from a few donors. Using immunoSEQ multiplex PCR, the repertoire was profiled, and TCRdb retains in-frame clones only, with some absent. The repertoire holds 65,000 to 90,000 clones, 70% to 90% seen once, with roughly 4.5% in the top ten. The sequencing sample was made of PBMCs. The receptors originated from a human donor in good health. Some clones in this sample may be carry-over from other donors' samples. The CDR3 runs from the conserved cysteine through the conserved F or W. D genes are given only for firm matches. Expanded clones get a size class; other rows say once, few or many, or leave the size out.

V gene: TRBV6-5; clone size: .; D gene: .; J gene: TRBJ1-2; CDR3 DNA: TGTGCCAGCAGTTACAGATCGACACGGTCCTATGGCTACACCTTC; CDR3 protein: CASSYRSTRSYGYTF
V gene: TRBV9; clone size: .; D gene: .; J gene: TRBJ2-1; CDR3 DNA: TGTGCCAGCAGCGTAGTAGACTATTCGGCGCAGTTCTTC; CDR3 protein: CASSVVDYSAQFF
V gene: TRBV19; clone size: .; D gene: TRBD1; J gene: TRBJ1-3; CDR3 DNA: TGTGCCAGTAGTCGAGGGACAGGAACCTCTGGAAACACCATATATTTT; CDR3 protein: CASSRGTGTSGNTIYF
V gene: TRBV11-2; clone size: .; D gene: .; J gene: TRBJ2-1; CDR3 DNA: TGTGCCAGCAGCTTAAGGGCGGGACCACAGGAGCAGTTCTTC; CDR3 protein: CASSLRAGPQEQFF
V gene: TRBV5-4; clone size: once; D gene: TRBD1; J gene: TRBJ1-6; CDR3 DNA: TGTGCCAGCAGCTTGGGACAGGGGTTCTCACCCCTCCACTTT; CDR3 protein: CASSLGQGFSPLHF
V gene: TRBV11-2; clone size: once; D gene: TRBD1; J gene: TRBJ1-3; CDR3 DNA: TGTGCCAGCAGGTTACAGGGGGTTCGTGGAAACACCATATATTTT; CDR3 protein: CASRLQGVRGNTIYF
V gene: TRBV19; clone size: .; D gene: TRBD1; J gene: TRBJ2-6; CDR3 DNA: TGTGCCAGTAGTAGGGACAGGTGGTTATCTGGGGCCAACGTCCTGACTTTC; CDR3 protein: CASSRDRWLSGANVLTF
V gene: TRBV23-1; clone size: .; D gene: TRBD1; J gene: TRBJ1-1; CDR3 DNA: TGCGCCAGCAGTCCCGGAAGAGGGCAGGGGGCTAAGGTAGGTGAAGCTTTCTTT; CDR3 protein: CASSPGRGQGAKVGEAFF
V gene: TRBV4-1; clone size: .; D gene: TRBD1; J gene: TRBJ2-7; CDR3 DNA: TGCGCCAGCAGCCAAGTGGGACAGGCCTACGAGCAGTACTTC; CDR3 protein: CASSQVGQAYEQYF
V gene: TRBV11-3; clone size: .; D gene: TRBD1; J gene: TRBJ2-3; CDR3 DNA: TGTGCCAGCAGCTTAGGGGGTTGGGGACAGCGCACAGATACGCAGTATTTT; CDR3 protein: CASSLGGWGQRTDTQYF
V gene: TRBV7-9; clone size: .; D gene: TRBD1; J gene: TRBJ2-7; CDR3 DNA: TGTGCCAGCAGCCGCCGAAGAGGACAGGGACCCTACGAGCAGTACTTC; CDR3 protein: CASSRRRGQGPYEQYF
V gene: TRBV6-5; clone size: .; D gene: .; J gene: TRBJ2-7; CDR3 DNA: TGTGCCAGCAGACCCGGGACATATTACGAGCAGTACTTC; CDR3 protein: CASRPGTYYEQYF
V gene: TRBV4-2; clone size: .; D gene: .; J gene: TRBJ1-5; CDR3 DNA: TGTGCCAGCAGCCCATATTGGATAGGGGGCAATCAGCCCCAGCATTTT; CDR3 protein: CASSPYWIGGNQPQHF
V gene: TRBV19; clone size: .; D gene: .; J gene: TRBJ2-2; CDR3 DNA: TGTGCCAGTAGTATTCCAGGGGTCAGGGAGCTGTTTTTT; CDR3 protein: CASSIPGVRELFF
V gene: TRBV5-1; clone size: .; D gene: .; J gene: TRBJ2-3; CDR3 DNA: TGCGCCAGCAGCTTACCTACAGGTCCAGGAGCAGATACGCAGTATTTT; CDR3 protein: CASSLPTGPGADTQYF
V gene: TRBV7-2; clone size: .; D gene: TRBD2; J gene: TRBJ2-7; CDR3 DNA: TGTGCCAGCAGCCCTATAGCGGGGGGGCTCCCCTACGAGCAGTACTTC; CDR3 protein: CASSPIAGGLPYEQYF
V gene: TRBV11-1; clone size: .; D gene: TRBD2; J gene: TRBJ2-3; CDR3 DNA: TGTGCCAGCAGCGGACTAGGAGCATATACGCAGTATTTT; CDR3 protein: CASSGLGAYTQYF
V gene: TRBV9; clone size: .; D gene: .; J gene: TRBJ1-1; CDR3 DNA: TGTGCCAGCAGCGTAGAGGGACTAGGAAACACTGAAGCTTTCTTT; CDR3 protein: CASSVEGLGNTEAFF
V gene: TRBV7-9; clone size: once; D gene: .; J gene: TRBJ2-6; CDR3 DNA: TGTGCCAGCAGCTTTATCGCGGGGGCCGCCACTGGGGCCAACGTCCTGACTTTC; CDR3 protein: CASSFIAGAATGANVLTF
V gene: TRBV5-6; clone size: .; D gene: .; J gene: TRBJ2-7; CDR3 DNA: TGTGCCAGCAGCTTCTTAGGTCAGGGGATTTTTTACGAGCAGTACTTC; CDR3 protein: CASSFLGQGIFYEQYF
V gene: TRBV5-4; clone size: .; D gene: TRBD1; J gene: TRBJ1-1; CDR3 DNA: TGTGCCAGCAGCTCGGACAGGGGGGACAACACTGAAGCTTTCTTT; CDR3 protein: CASSSDRGDNTEAFF
V gene: TRBV6-5; clone size: .; D gene: .; J gene: TRBJ1-1; CDR3 DNA: TGTGCCAGCAGTTACTCGGCAGGAGGGAACACTGAAGCTTTCTTT; CDR3 protein: CASSYSAGGNTEAFF
V gene: TRBV15; clone size: .; D gene: .; J gene: TRBJ2-7; CDR3 DNA: TGTGCCACCAGCACGACAGGTAGCTCCTACGAGCAGTACTTC; CDR3 protein: CATSTTGSSYEQYF
V gene: TRBV2; clone size: .; D gene: TRBD1; J gene: TRBJ1-6; CDR3 DNA: TGTGCCAGCAGTGACCTACGGACAGGGCTTAATTCACCCCTCCACTTT; CDR3 protein: CASSDLRTGLNSPLHF
V gene: TRBV7-3; clone size: .; D gene: .; J gene: TRBJ2-2; CDR3 DNA: TGTGCCAGCAGCGAAACAAGGAACACCGGGGAGCTGTTTTTT; CDR3 protein: CASSETRNTGELFF
V gene: TRBV9; clone size: .; D gene: .; J gene: TRBJ2-1; CDR3 DNA: TGTGCCAGCAGCGTGGGGAGGTACAATGAGCAGTTCTTC; CDR3 protein: CASSVGRYNEQFF
V gene: TRBV9; clone size: .; D gene: .; J gene: TRBJ2-3; CDR3 DNA: TGTGCCAGCAGCGAGCTCTGGAGGGACCCCAAGCGGGATACGCAGTATTTT; CDR3 protein: CASSELWRDPKRDTQYF
V gene: TRBV4-3; clone size: .; D gene: TRBD2; J gene: TRBJ2-3; CDR3 DNA: TGCGCCAGCAGCCCCCGGGCGGGAGGGATAGATACGCAGTATTTT; CDR3 protein: CASSPRAGGIDTQYF
V gene: TRBV7-9; clone size: .; D gene: .; J gene: TRBJ1-2; CDR3 DNA: TGTGCCAGCAGCCCTACAACGGGCTATGGCTACACCTTC; CDR3 protein: CASSPTTGYGYTF
V gene: TRBV7-8; clone size: .; D gene: .; J gene: TRBJ2-7; CDR3 DNA: TGTGCCAGCAGCCTATCCCTGACACAGCCTGGGGCTTACTTC; CDR3 protein: CASSLSLTQPGAYF
V gene: TRBV7-9; clone size: .; D gene: .; J gene: TRBJ2-3; CDR3 DNA: TGTGCCAGCAGCCGGTCAGATACGCAGTATTTT; CDR3 protein: CASSRSDTQYF
V gene: TRBV11-2; clone size: .; D gene: TRBD2; J gene: TRBJ2-3; CDR3 DNA: TGTGCCTACGAGACTAGCACCACAGATACGCAGTATTTT; CDR3 protein: CAYETSTTDTQYF
V gene: TRBV2; clone size: .; D gene: .; J gene: TRBJ2-3; CDR3 DNA: TGTGCCAGCGTACTGGGCCGCGATACGCAGTATTTT; CDR3 protein: CASVLGRDTQYF
V gene: TRBV29-1; clone size: .; D gene: TRBD2; J gene: TRBJ2-7; CDR3 DNA: TGCAGCGTTGCCGGGGCGCATAGCGGGACGACCTACGAGCAGTACTTC; CDR3 protein: CSVAGAHSGTTYEQYF
V gene: TRBV6-1; clone size: .; D gene: .; J gene: TRBJ1-3; CDR3 DNA: TGTGCCAGCAGTGGGGTTTTGGAGGGGCCGGTCTCTGGAAACACCATATATTTT; CDR3 protein: CASSGVLEGPVSGNTIYF
V gene: TRBV30; clone size: .; D gene: .; J gene: TRBJ1-2; CDR3 DNA: TGTGCCTGGAGTGTGGGTCTGGGAATTGGGCAGGGGACGAATGGCTACACCTTC; CDR3 protein: CAWSVGLGIGQGTNGYTF
V gene: TRBV7-6; clone size: .; D gene: .; J gene: TRBJ2-7; CDR3 DNA: TGTGCCAGCAGCTTAGCGGGGGCGCTTTCCTACGAGCAGTACTTC; CDR3 protein: CASSLAGALSYEQYF
V gene: TRBV4-1; clone size: .; D gene: TRBD2; J gene: TRBJ2-7; CDR3 DNA: TGCGCCAGCAGCCCCGACGGGCTAGCGGGGGGGTACGAGCAGTACTTC; CDR3 protein: CASSPDGLAGGYEQYF
V gene: TRBV7-9; clone size: .; D gene: TRBD2; J gene: TRBJ2-3; CDR3 DNA: TGTGCCAGCAGTTCCCCATCTCCACGGGGGGTGAAGCAGTATTTT; CDR3 protein: CASSSPSPRGVKQYF
V gene: TRBV7-8; clone size: .; D gene: .; J gene: TRBJ1-2; CDR3 DNA: TGTGCCAGCAGCTTAGGGGAGGGCTACTATGGCTACACCTTC; CDR3 protein: CASSLGEGYYGYTF
V gene: TRBV14; clone size: once; D gene: .; J gene: TRBJ1-5; CDR3 DNA: TGTGCCAGCAGCCACGGGGGTCAGCCCCAGCATTTT; CDR3 protein: CASSHGGQPQHF
V gene: TRBV11-2; clone size: .; D gene: .; J gene: TRBJ2-1; CDR3 DNA: TGTGCCAGCAGCTTAGATACCGGAGTCAACTCCTACAATGAGCAGTTCTTC; CDR3 protein: CASSLDTGVNSYNEQFF
V gene: TRBV7-3; clone size: .; D gene: TRBD2; J gene: TRBJ2-2; CDR3 DNA: TGTGCCAGCAGCATAACTAGCGGGAGGGCCGGCGGGGAGCTGTTTTTT; CDR3 protein: CASSITSGRAGGELFF
V gene: TRBV5-6; clone size: once; D gene: .; J gene: TRBJ1-1; CDR3 DNA: TGTGCCAGCAGCCCAATCAGGGCTCCAGGCACTGAAGCTTTCTTT; CDR3 protein: CASSPIRAPGTEAFF
V gene: TRBV5-6; clone size: .; D gene: TRBD2; J gene: TRBJ2-1; CDR3 DNA: TGTGCCAGCAGCCCCAATAGCGGGAGCTCCTACAATGAGCAGTTCTTC; CDR3 protein: CASSPNSGSSYNEQFF
V gene: TRBV4-2; clone size: .; D gene: .; J gene: TRBJ2-1; CDR3 DNA: TGTGCCAGCAGAACTCAGCGGAGGAGCTCCTACAATGAGCAGTTCTTC; CDR3 protein: CASRTQRRSSYNEQFF
V gene: TRBV11-3; clone size: .; D gene: TRBD2; J gene: TRBJ2-7; CDR3 DNA: TGTGCCAGCAGCTTAGGGGGGACTAGCGGGAGCAACTACGAGCAGTACTTC; CDR3 protein: CASSLGGTSGSNYEQYF
V gene: TRBV7-2; clone size: .; D gene: .; J gene: TRBJ1-1; CDR3 DNA: TGTGCCAGCAGCCTTACGAGGGTGGGTGAAGCTTTCTTT; CDR3 protein: CASSLTRVGEAFF
V gene: TRBV11-2; clone size: .; D gene: .; J gene: TRBJ1-6; CDR3 DNA: TGTGCCAGCAGCACGGGACATAAGAGCTCCTATAATTCACCCCTCCACTTT; CDR3 protein: CASSTGHKSSYNSPLHF